The present TCR beta chain was sequenced within a study of T cells after yellow fever vaccination. On the study more broadly: The fractions with low cell numbers were processed using SMART-Seq v4 Ultra Low Input.

In the case of this clonotype: No antigen is known for it.

Trimming took 2 bases from V and 0 from J, leaving 9 bases between them. Germline values: CDR1 MNHEY, CDR2 SVGAGI. The CDR3 contains 15 residues. TCRdb passed the 5' RACE reads through MiXCR, listing each CDR3 protein once. The sample shows about 260,000 distinct CDR3 sequences, approximately 12% of them seen only once. General study findings and limits: FACS-sorted repertoires could harbor abundant contaminating bulk-population clonotypes. Clones that expanded after primary vaccination mostly reappeared after the booster (96% CD4, approximately 85% CD8).

The sequence was obtained from a man aged 30 to 39 who received the YFV17D yellow fever vaccine. This chain uses TRBV6-5 with TRBJ2-3; D tentatively fits TRBD1 or TRBD2 (5 bases each). Source: CD4+ T cells sorted from PBMCs, taken 45 days after the yellow fever booster vaccination. CDR3 loop: CASSYRDPSTDTQYF. CDR3 bases: TGTGCCAGCAGTTACCGGGACCCCAGCACAGATACGCAGTATTTT.